This TCR beta chain emerged from a study of beta chain features in type 1 diabetes (dated by TCRdb to 2017 to 2018). At the level of the whole study: Mean age, gender distribution, total cell number and subset yield did not differ between patients and healthy donors. The study compared TCRB repertoires of sorted circulating CD4+ T cell subsets between recently diagnosed type 1 diabetes patients and matched healthy donors. Whereas all 30 or so donors provided naive and central memory subsets, regulatory and stem cell-like memory subsets were isolated from just 8 patients and about 8 healthy donors. A total of roughly 99,000,000 sorted cells were examined across all samples, and the number of cells per subset was strongly correlated with RNA yield. Overall study outcomes, separate from this receptor: The naive, central memory and regulatory TCRB repertoires appeared to resemble one another more closely among patients than among healthy donors. A moderate but significant shortening of TCRB CDR3 length was observed in type 1 diabetes patients in all four CD4+ subsets. Because cDNA rather than genomic DNA was sequenced, highly expressing activated cells could have been over-represented, although no difference in activation and CD3 levels was found between groups. At VDJ recombination sites, patients with type 1 diabetes made fewer insertions and deleted more nucleotides, a pattern implying thymic rearrangement abnormalities. Shorter templates might be favored by PCR, yet because patient and control samples were amplified and corrected together, any such skew would affect both groups equally. HLA sub-analyses involved small numbers of individuals, so any influence of HLA type on TCRB rearrangement remained unresolved.

The entire isolated RNA was reverse transcribed using the High Capacity cDNA Reverse Transcription Kit, and thus expressed TCRB transcripts were sequenced. Deep immunoSEQ sequencing was performed on naive, central memory and regulatory T cell samples, with an average of approximately 4 million total reads per sample. Sorted cells were lysed in RLT buffer, and RNA was extracted using DNase-treated RNeasy Micro or Mini kits according to cell number. To prevent cross-contamination, each cell subset was processed individually, whereas patient and healthy donor samples were processed jointly. The immunoSEQ multiplex PCR was used to amplify TCRB sequences from cDNA, yielding 87-bp fragments that span the CDR3 region. Sequencing of the amplicons was done on the Illumina HiSeq platform. The published analysis was carried out like this. PCR bias was computationally corrected using synthetic template baselines, reads within Hamming distance 2 were collapsed, and singletons that could not be merged were discarded. Reads were aligned against IMGT so that V, D and J genes, CDR3 length and insertions or deletions at six rearrangement sites could be assigned. Within each subset, clonotype counts were normalized to the number of sorted cells before true diversity and Gini coefficients were calculated with the tcR R package. Repertoire sharing was quantified using the overlap coefficient calculated on TCRB nucleotide sequences. TCRdb mirrors the immuneACCESS table, restricted to in-frame sequences. Some clones are absent from its copies; in checked studies, under half trace to an unresolved V gene, and the reason for the others is unknown. D and trimming were read from the DNA, whereas the V and J calls and clone size are those reported in that table. For this sample the table gives about 220,000 clones, of which approximately 10% were detected only once. The ten largest clonotypes hold about 1.2% of the sample.

Inclusive of the bounding cysteine and phenylalanine, the CDR3 is 13 residues long. The read is trimmed to its CDR3 DNA, 39 bases read in frame from base 1. From a lookup of the germline V gene, CDR1 and CDR2 are KGHSH and LQKENI. The trim is 5 bases for V and 1 base for J, with a gap of 8 bases between the germline ends. From each donor, a single peripheral blood sample of 95 to 150 mL on average was drawn into heparinised tubes. A BD FACSAria II was used to sort naive, central memory, regulatory and stem cell-like memory CD4+ T cells with a panel that included CD45RO, CCR7, CD25, CD127, CD95 and CD27. A purity above 95% was achieved for all sorted populations. PBMCs were separated immediately by Lymphoprep density gradient centrifugation and were stained directly, without being cultured. To minimize batch effects, samples were stained and sorted in pairs, one healthy donor with one patient per experiment.

This clone was detected ten times or more. Its antigen specificity is not known. No clone much larger than this one lies a single base away; base qualities are absent. The TCR was taken from a man younger than 30 in good health. The specimen was central memory CD4+ T cells from blood. The sequence is built from TRBV18 and TRBJ2-5; a weak D assignment points to TRBD1 (5 bases agree). The encoded CDR3 is CASSSGIQETQYF. The nucleotides read TGTGCCAGCTCATCAGGGATCCAAGAGACCCAGTACTTC.